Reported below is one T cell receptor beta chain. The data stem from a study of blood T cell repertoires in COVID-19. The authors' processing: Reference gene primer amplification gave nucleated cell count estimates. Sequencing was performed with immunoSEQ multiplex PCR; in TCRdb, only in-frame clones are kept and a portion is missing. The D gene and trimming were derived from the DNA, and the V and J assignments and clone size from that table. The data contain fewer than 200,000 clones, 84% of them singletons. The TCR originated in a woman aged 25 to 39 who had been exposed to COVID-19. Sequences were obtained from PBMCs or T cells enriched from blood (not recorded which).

This CDR3 reads CATSPRADTEAFF. In nucleotides, the CDR3 is TGTGCCACCAGCCCCAGGGCCGACACTGAAGCTTTCTTT. The rearrangement uses TRBV15 and TRBJ1-1; a weak D match, TRBD1 (5 bases). Germline V lookup: CDR1 LNHNV, CDR2 YYDKDF (reference sequence). Trimming cost V 5 bases and J 3 bases, with 10 bases left between them. CDR3 length: 13 residues.